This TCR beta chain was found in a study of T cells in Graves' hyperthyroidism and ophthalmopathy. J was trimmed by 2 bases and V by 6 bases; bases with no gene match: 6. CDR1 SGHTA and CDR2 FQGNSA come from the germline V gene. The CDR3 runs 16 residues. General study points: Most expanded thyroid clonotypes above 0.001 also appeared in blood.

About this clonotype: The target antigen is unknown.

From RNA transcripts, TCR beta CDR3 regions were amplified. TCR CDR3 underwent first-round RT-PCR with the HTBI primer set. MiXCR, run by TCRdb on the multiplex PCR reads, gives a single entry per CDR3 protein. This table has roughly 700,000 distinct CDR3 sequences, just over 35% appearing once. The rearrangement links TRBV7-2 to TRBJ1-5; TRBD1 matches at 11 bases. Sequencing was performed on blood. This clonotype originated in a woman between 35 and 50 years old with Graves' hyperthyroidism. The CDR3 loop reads CASRSAGQGGNQPQHF. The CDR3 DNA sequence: TGTGCCAGCAGATCAGCGGGACAGGGGGGCAATCAGCCCCAGCATTTT. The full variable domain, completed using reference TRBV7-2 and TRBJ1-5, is GAGVSQSPSNKVTEKGKDVELRCDPISGHTALYWYRQSLGQGLEFLIYFQGNSAPDKSGLPSDRFSAERTGGSVSTLTIQRTQQEDSAVYLCASRSAGQGGNQPQHFGDGTRLSIL.